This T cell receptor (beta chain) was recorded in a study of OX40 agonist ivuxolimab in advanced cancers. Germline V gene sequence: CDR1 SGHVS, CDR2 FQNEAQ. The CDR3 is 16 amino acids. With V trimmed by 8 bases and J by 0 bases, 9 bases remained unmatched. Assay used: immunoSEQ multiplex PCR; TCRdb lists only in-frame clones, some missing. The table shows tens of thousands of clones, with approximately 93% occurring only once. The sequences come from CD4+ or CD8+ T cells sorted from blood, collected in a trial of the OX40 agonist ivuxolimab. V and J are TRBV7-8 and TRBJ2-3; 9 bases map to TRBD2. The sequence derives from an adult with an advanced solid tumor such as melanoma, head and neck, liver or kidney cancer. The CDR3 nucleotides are TGTGCCAGCTCCCGGCGGGGGGGCGGAAGCACAGATACGCAGTATTTT. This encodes CASSRRGGGSTDTQYF.